This T cell receptor beta chain is drawn from a study of blood T cell repertoires in COVID-19. Study details: Both acute and convalescent COVID-19 samples were obtained from the United States, Italy and Spain. PBMCs, B-cell-depleted T cells, or T cells provided the cDNA or gDNA that made up the material.

CDR1 MNHEY and CDR2 SVGAGI come from the germline V gene. The CDR3 is made up of 15 amino acids. V was pared by 0 bases and J by 5 bases, with 6 bases of the junction left unmatched. Original handling: Amplified reference gene primers provided the basis for estimating nucleated cell counts. Repertoires were generated with immunoSEQ multiplex PCR, while TCRdb's copy carries only in-frame clones and drops some. V and J calls and clone size are as listed in that table; D and trimming were resolved from the DNA. The repertoire holds a few hundred thousand clones, around 84% seen once, with approximately 2.9% in the top ten.

The rearrangement joins TRBV6-5 to TRBJ2-5, with TRBD2 matching 7 bases. This sequence was found in a human donor in a cohort sampled during active COVID-19. Sequenced input: peripheral blood. CDR3 in DNA: TGTGCCAGCAGTTACTCGGGAGGGCCTGGGGAGACCCAGTACTTC. Translation gives CASSYSGGPGETQYF.